This passage covers 5 T cell receptor beta chains from one sample sequenced in a study of early stage breast cancer tumors. TCRdb's copy holds only in-frame clones and misses some; the assay was immunoSEQ multiplex PCR. This sample has about 9,000 clones; approximately 72% occur once, and the top ten carry roughly 7%. Sequencing was done on a sample of breast tumor tissue. The receptors come from a person between 45 and 65 years old with breast cancer.

The V gene is TRBV5-1, the J gene TRBJ2-2; 7 bases map to TRBD1. J gave up 2 bases and V 0 bases, and 4 bases lay outside the gene matches. Per germline, CDR1 SGHRS and CDR2 YFSETQ. The CDR3 runs to 16 residues. CDR3 protein: CASSLAGQVNTGELFF. The CDR3 nucleotides read TGCGCCAGCAGCTTGGCCGGACAGGTTAACACCGGGGAGCTGTTTTTT.

The rearrangement joins TRBV7-7 to TRBJ2-1, with TRBD2 matching 8 bases. The CDR3 consists of 17 residues. Germline loops: CDR1 SSHAT, CDR2 FNYEAQ (reference sequence). With 0 bases clipped from V and 7 bases from J, the junction kept 11 bases outside the gene matches. The CDR3 bases are TGTGCCAGCAGCTTAGCTGCCGGGGTGATAGCGGGGAATGAGCAGTTCTTC. This gives the protein CASSLAAGVIAGNEQFF.

The chain has TRBV7-6 and TRBJ1-2; D call uncertain. The CDR3 sequence is 13 residues long. Germline CDR1 and CDR2: SGHVS and FNYEAQ. Trimming pared 1 base from V and 7 bases from J, leaving 10 bases between. In DNA form, the CDR3 reads TGTGCCAGCAGCTTAGTCGAGGGTGCTGGCTACACCTTC. This sequence encodes CASSLVEGAGYTF.

The chain couples TRBV29-1 to TRBJ1-1; 12 nucleotides align to TRBD1. CDR3 length: 14 amino acids. CDR1 SQVTM and CDR2 ANQGSEA come from the germline V gene. With V trimmed by 6 bases and J by 0 bases, 2 bases remained unmatched. The CDR3 bases are TGCAGCGTAGGGACAGGGGGCATGAACACTGAAGCTTTCTTT. This sequence encodes CSVGTGGMNTEAFF.

This chain uses TRBV7-6 with TRBJ2-1; TRBD2 aligns across 16 bases. The V gene end was trimmed by 0 bases and the J gene end by 9 bases; junction bases not matched to a gene: 5. The CDR3 runs 17 residues. The germline V gene encodes CDR1 SGHVS and CDR2 FNYEAQ. The CDR3 nucleotides are TGTGCCAGCAGCTTAGCGGGGGGACTAGCGGGAGGGGCTGAGCAGTTCTTC. This codes for CASSLAGGLAGGAEQFF.